The 32 T cell receptor beta chains presented below share a single source sample, sequenced in a study of T cell clones after liver transplantation. TCRdb's table, derived via immunoSEQ multiplex PCR, lists solely in-frame clones and lacks some. Of roughly 80,000 clones in the sample, around four fifths are singletons; the top ten hold less than 3%. The sequenced sample was CD4+ T cells from blood, obtained at the 22-month timepoint. The source is a human patient who received a liver transplant. Some T cells may possibly be graft donor cells.

The rearrangement joins TRBV14 to TRBJ2-3; D uncertain. Germline-derived CDR1 and CDR2 are SGHDN and FVKESK. This CDR3 region has 14 residues. V was clipped by 4 bases and J by 1 base, with 9 bases between them. CDR3: CASSPIPRTDTQYF. The CDR3, as DNA: TGTGCCAGCAGCCCGATTCCGCGCACAGATACGCAGTATTTT.

The sample holds a few counts of this clone. This sequence joins TRBV18 and TRBJ2-6; maybe TRBD1 (6 bases). Trimming removed 4 bases at V and 3 bases at J, with 7 bases between. CDR1 is KGHSH, CDR2 LQKENI, per germline. This CDR3 comprises 14 residues. CDR3 DNA sequence: TGTGCCAGCTCACTACAGGGTGGGGCCAACGTCCTGACTTTC. Residues: CASSLQGGANVLTF.

The rearrangement links TRBV7-2 to TRBJ1-4, with a possible D match to TRBD1 (6 bases). The CDR3 has 16 residues. In germline, CDR1 is SGHTA, CDR2 FQGNSA. V was cut by 1 base and J by 4 bases, with 13 bases left in between. CDR3 in DNA: TGTGCCAGCAGCTTAGACTCGACAGGAGTTAATGAAAAACTGTTTTTT. It encodes CASSLDSTGVNEKLFF.

This clone was counted once. The CDR3 is CASSQGLAVETQYF. Written as DNA, the CDR3 is TGCGCCAGCAGCCAGGGACTAGCGGTAGAGACCCAGTACTTC. The rearrangement uses TRBV5-1 and TRBJ2-5; the match to TRBD2 covers 11 bases. Per germline, CDR1 SGHRS and CDR2 YFSETQ. V lost 4 bases, J lost 4 bases, and 3 bases stayed unmatched. This CDR3 comprises 14 residues.

The chain carries TRBV7-9 and TRBJ2-3; the D is unclear. V gave up 5 bases and J gave up 0 bases, with 9 bases separating them. This CDR3 is 14 amino acids long. Germline CDR1 is SEHNR and CDR2 is FQNEAQ (reference sequence). The CDR3 region is CASSRATSTDTQYF. The DNA of the CDR3 is TGTGCCAGCAGCCGAGCCACTAGCACAGATACGCAGTATTTT.

The chain links TRBV18 to TRBJ2-7; 10 bases map to TRBD1. V dropped 0 bases and J dropped 4; count of bases not matched to a gene: 0. Germline-derived CDR1 and CDR2 are KGHSH and LQKENI. The CDR3 spans 14 residues. The CDR3 loop is CASSPPGQGYEQYF. The CDR3 nucleotides read TGTGCCAGCTCACCACCGGGACAGGGGTACGAGCAGTACTTC.

This clone was counted a few times. The rearrangement links TRBV28 to TRBJ1-5; TRBD1 might be the D (5 bases). Trimming removed 5 bases at V and 11 bases at J, with 10 bases between. This CDR3 contains 11 residues. Germline-derived CDR1 and CDR2 are MDHEN and SYDVKM. In DNA form, the CDR3 reads TGTGCCAGCAGTAAGGGGCTTACCCAGCATTTT. Encoded protein: CASSKGLTQHF.

This chain joins TRBV7-2 and TRBJ1-1; unclear D gene. With 3 bases removed from V and 3 bases from J, the gap between germline ends came to 14 bases. The CDR3 has 15 amino acids. Germline V gene lookup returns CDR1 SGHTA and CDR2 FQGNSA. The CDR3 sequence: CASSFGRLRDTEAFF. In DNA, the CDR3 is TGTGCCAGCAGCTTTGGGAGGTTGAGAGACACTGAAGCTTTCTTT. Looking up the rest from reference TRBV7-2 and TRBJ1-1 gives the full variable domain: GAGVSQSPSNKVTEKGKDVELRCDPISGHTALYWYRQSLGQGLEFLIYFQGNSAPDKSGLPSDRFSAERTGGSVSTLTIQRTQQEDSAVYLCASSFGRLRDTEAFFGQGTRLTVV.

V usage is TRBV9 and J usage is TRBJ2-2, with D tentatively TRBD2 (5 bases). Trimming took 2 bases from V and 5 from J, leaving 7 bases between them. The CDR3 is 13 amino acids. Germline CDR1 reads SGDLS; CDR2 reads YYNGEE. The CDR3 DNA sequence: TGTGCCAGCAGCGTTTGGAGGACCGGGGAGCTGTTTTTT. It specifies CASSVWRTGELFF.

This sequence joins TRBV5-4 and TRBJ1-1; D is ambiguous. The germline gives CDR1 SGHNT, CDR2 YYREEE (reference sequence). This CDR3 has 14 residues. V gave up 0 bases and J gave up 5 bases, with 11 bases separating them. Here the CDR3 DNA reads TGTGCCAGCAGCTTGGCCCTAGCGGGTACTGAAGCTTTCTTT. Protein sequence: CASSLALAGTEAFF.

The chain recombines TRBV15 with TRBJ1-5; D is uncertain. The CDR3 contains 12 residues. The V gene lost 1 base and the J gene lost 6 bases, with 4 bases spanning the gap. Germline V gene data show CDR1 as LNHNV and CDR2 as YYDKDF (reference sequence). CDR3 sequence: CATSRGRQPQHF. The CDR3, as DNA: TGTGCCACCAGCAGAGGCCGTCAGCCCCAGCATTTT.

The chain has TRBV5-1 and TRBJ2-5; D unclear. Trimming left V 1 base short and J 1 base short, with 11 bases between. The CDR3 has 15 amino acids. The germline V gene encodes CDR1 SGHRS and CDR2 YFSETQ. DNA of the CDR3: TGCGCCAGCAGCTTGACGGGCGGAAGCCAAGAGACCCAGTACTTC. It translates to CASSLTGGSQETQYF.

The V call is TRBV28, the J call TRBJ2-3, with TRBD2 matching 9 bases. There are 16 residues in the CDR3. CDR1 and CDR2 from the germline V gene are MDHEN and SYDVKM. With 3 bases clipped from V and 1 base from J, the junction kept 5 bases outside the gene matches. CDR3 residues: CASSFPPSGGTDTQYF. Here the CDR3 DNA reads TGTGCCAGCAGTTTCCCCCCTAGCGGGGGCACAGATACGCAGTATTTT.

V and J are TRBV2 and TRBJ2-3; TRBD2 agrees at 7 bases. The CDR3 has 15 amino acids. Germline CDR1 SNHLY, CDR2 FYNNEI. Trimming took 6 bases from V and 4 from J; bases not matched to a gene: 10. The chain's CDR3 is CASRNRDYRADTQYF. Here the CDR3 DNA reads TGTGCCAGCAGGAATAGGGACTATAGGGCAGATACGCAGTATTTT.

This sequence joins TRBV7-9 and TRBJ1-3, with 9 bases matching TRBD1. The CDR3 consists of 15 residues. CDR1 is SEHNR and CDR2 is FQNEAQ in the germline V gene (reference sequence). The trim removed 1 base at V and 7 bases at J, leaving 5 bases unmatched. CDR3 bases: TGTGCCAGCAGCTTAGGACGGACAGGGGTGAACACCATATATTTT. Translation: CASSLGRTGVNTIYF.

The rearrangement links TRBV7-8 to TRBJ2-5, with D perhaps matching TRBD1 or TRBD2 (5 bases each). Germline assignment: CDR1 SGHVS and CDR2 FQNEAQ. CDR3 size: 13 residues. Trimming took off 5 bases at V and 5 bases at J, with 12 bases between the two ends. The CDR3 DNA reads TGTGCCAGCAGCCGGGACGGCGGGGAGACCCAGTACTTC. Translation gives CASSRDGGETQYF.

This clone has a handful of counts. CDR3 loop: CASSPNTGELFF. The CDR3 DNA follows: TGTGCCAGCAGTCCCAATACCGGGGAGCTGTTTTTT. This chain links TRBV6-4 with TRBJ2-2; D not certain. This CDR3 comprises 12 residues. Per the germline V gene, CDR1 is MRHNA and CDR2 is SNTAGT. With 5 bases removed from V and 5 bases from J, the gap between germline ends came to 6 bases.

The CDR3 sequence is CSVSISTNEKLFF. The DNA for the CDR3 is TGCAGCGTTAGCATATCAACTAATGAAAAACTGTTTTTT. The chain recombines TRBV29-1 with TRBJ1-4; D not resolved. Germline CDR1 is SQVTM and CDR2 is ANQGSEA. The germline V and J ends were trimmed by 5 bases and 0 bases, with 7 bases remaining between them. The length of the CDR3 is 13 residues. Variable domain in full (rest from reference TRBV29-1 and TRBJ1-4): SAVISQKPSRDICQRGTSLTIQCQVDSQVTMMFWYRQQPGQSLTLIATANQGSEATYESGFVIDKFPISRPNLTFSTLTVSNMSPEDSSIYLCSVSISTNEKLFFGSGTQLSVL.

The J gene is TRBJ2-7, the V gene TRBV29-1; D is perhaps TRBD2 (5 bases). Germline-derived CDR1 and CDR2 are SQVTM and ANQGSEA. The CDR3 runs to 14 residues. V lost 6 bases to trimming and J lost 2 bases, with 17 bases between them. CDR3 in amino acids: CSVKPGGGAYEQYF. CDR3 coding DNA: TGCAGCGTAAAACCCGGTGGAGGCGCCTACGAGCAGTACTTC.

This chain links TRBV5-8 with TRBJ2-7, with 9 bases fitting TRBD1. Trimming at V came to 2 bases and at J to 5 bases, leaving 14 bases not matched to a gene. The CDR3 covers 17 residues. From germline, CDR1 is SGHTS and CDR2 YDEGEE. The CDR3 sequence: CASSFIHSGTGTDEQYF. DNA of the CDR3: TGTGCCAGCAGCTTTATACATTCCGGGACAGGGACCGACGAGCAGTACTTC.

The rearrangement joins TRBV4-3 to TRBJ1-6; D unresolved. The CDR3 consists of 13 residues. The V gene's germline CDR1 is LGHNA and CDR2 YSLEER. Trimming shortened V by 0 bases and J by 11 bases, and 8 bases separated the two germline ends. CDR3 protein: CASSQEGSTPLHF. As DNA, the CDR3 is TGCGCCAGCAGCCAAGAAGGTTCTACACCCCTCCACTTT.

Turning to this clone: Its ends do not fully match the called genes, so a read error is possible. This chain's CDR3 is CASSRTGTSSHEQYF. The CDR3 DNA reads TGTGCCAGCAGCAGAACCGGGACTAGCTCCCACGAGCAGTACTTC. The chain recombines TRBV9 with TRBJ2-7, with 9 bases lining up with TRBD2. Germline V gives CDR1 SGDLS, CDR2 YYNGEE. This CDR3 spans 15 amino acids.

V is TRBV28 and J is TRBJ2-1; no clear D. The CDR3 loop spans 12 amino acids. Per germline, CDR1 MDHEN and CDR2 SYDVKM. Deletions cut 4 bases from V and 7 bases from J, with 8 bases between. The CDR3 reads CASSSLRNEQFF. Written as DNA, the CDR3 is TGTGCCAGCAGTTCCTTAAGGAATGAGCAGTTCTTC.

This clone was seen a few times. The chain uses TRBV5-1 and TRBJ2-2; D might be TRBD1 (5 bases). Trimming removed 5 bases at V and 4 bases at J, with 12 bases between. The CDR3 loop spans 14 amino acids. Germline values: CDR1 SGHRS, CDR2 YFSETQ. This chain's CDR3 is CASSWGAVTGELFF. CDR3 sequence (DNA): TGCGCCAGCAGTTGGGGCGCGGTCACCGGGGAGCTGTTTTTT.

The V call is TRBV10-3, the J call TRBJ1-1, with D maybe TRBD1 (5 bases). V dropped 4 bases and J dropped 3 bases, with 9 bases sitting between them. This CDR3 has 13 amino acids. CDR1 is ENHRY, CDR2 SYGVKD, per germline. The CDR3 bases are TGTGCCATCAGTGGACAGCAAGACACTGAAGCTTTCTTT. Translated, it gives CAISGQQDTEAFF.

The J gene is TRBJ1-5, the V gene TRBV10-3; D ambiguous. Germline CDR1 and CDR2: ENHRY and SYGVKD. Trimming removed 0 bases from V and 7 bases from J, with 7 bases in between. The CDR3 covers 13 residues. CDR3 protein: CAISESANQPQHF. The CDR3, as DNA: TGTGCCATCAGTGAGTCAGCGAACCAGCCCCAGCATTTT.

V is TRBV5-6 and J is TRBJ1-6; TRBD1 might be the D (5 bases). V was shortened by 4 bases and J by 4 bases, with 12 bases between the two germline ends. Germline V lookup: CDR1 SGHDT, CDR2 YYEEEE. The CDR3 totals 15 residues. CDR3 region: CASSRGVGYNSPLHF. CDR3 DNA sequence: TGTGCCAGCAGCAGGGGAGTGGGGTATAATTCACCCCTCCACTTT.

The chain couples TRBV2 to TRBJ1-1; no reliable D call. Germline lookup yields CDR1 SNHLY and CDR2 FYNNEI. The germline V and J ends were trimmed by 8 bases and 1 base, with 11 bases remaining between them. The CDR3 has 13 residues. The CDR3 bases are TGTGCCAGCCTTCCGGGGAGGAACACTGAAGCTTTCTTT. Amino acid sequence: CASLPGRNTEAFF.

V gene TRBV9 combines with J gene TRBJ2-7; TRBD2 matches at 7 bases. Germline V gene sequence: CDR1 SGDLS, CDR2 YYNGEE. V shed 4 bases, J shed 6 bases, and the junction held 7 bases outside the gene matches. The CDR3 loop spans 13 amino acids. CDR3 amino acids: CASSLRLASEQYF. The CDR3 nucleotides read TGTGCCAGCAGCCTCCGACTAGCTAGCGAGCAGTACTTC.

The chain has TRBV29-1 and TRBJ2-7; 7 bases fit TRBD1. In germline, CDR1 is SQVTM, CDR2 ANQGSEA. The CDR3 sequence is 13 residues long. J lost 2 bases, V lost 4 bases, and 5 bases had no gene match. As DNA, the CDR3 is TGCAGCGTTGCCCAGGGGGTAGCCTACGAGCAGTACTTC. Residues: CSVAQGVAYEQYF.

This sequence joins TRBV9 and TRBJ2-5; 8 nucleotides agree with TRBD2. The CDR3 contains 10 residues. Germline V gene data show CDR1 as SGDLS and CDR2 as YYNGEE. This CDR3 reads CVTPRGVQYF. DNA for the CDR3: TGTGTGACCCCGCGGGGGGTCCAGTACTTC.

The chain joins TRBV6-5 to TRBJ1-2; 11 bases map to TRBD1. The CDR3 is made up of 15 amino acids. Germline assignment: CDR1 MNHEY and CDR2 SVGAGI. Trimming cost V 4 bases and J 2 bases; bases outside gene matches: 3. CDR3 in DNA: TGTGCCAGCAGTTCGTGGACAGGGGGCAACTATGGCTACACCTTC. Protein sequence: CASSSWTGGNYGYTF.